The rows below give T cell receptor beta chains drawn from one sample of a study of shared clonotypes between healthy human individuals. Assay used: immunoSEQ multiplex PCR; TCRdb lists only in-frame clones, some missing. The sample records some 1,100,000 clones, approximately 78% being singletons. Sequencing used memory CD4+ T cells from PBMCs. The receptors stem from a man aged 18 to 29 in good health. Some clones in this sample may be carry-over from other donors' samples. Each CDR3 is given with its conserved first and last residue. The order of the fields is clone size, J gene, V gene, D gene, CDR3 DNA, CDR3 protein. The D gene is left open where the match is weak. Clone size is given for some rows only: seen once, a few or many times, or a class if the clone is expanded.

abundance: NA; j_gene: TRBJ1-2; v_gene: TRBV7-9; d_gene: NA; CDR3nt: TGTGCCAGCAGCCCCCGGACGGACCTCTATGGCTACACCTTC; CDR3aa: CASSPRTDLYGYTF
abundance: NA; j_gene: TRBJ1-3; v_gene: TRBV18; d_gene: TRBD1; CDR3nt: TGTGCCAGCTCACCATCACAGGGGAACACCATATATTTT; CDR3aa: CASSPSQGNTIYF
abundance: once; j_gene: TRBJ1-2; v_gene: TRBV7-2; d_gene: TRBD1; CDR3nt: TGTGCCAGCAGCTTTACAGGGGGCGACTATGGCTACACCTTC; CDR3aa: CASSFTGGDYGYTF
abundance: NA; j_gene: TRBJ2-6; v_gene: TRBV7-8; d_gene: NA; CDR3nt: TGTGCCAGCAGCTTAGTTCCTGGGGCCAACGTCCTGACTTTC; CDR3aa: CASSLVPGANVLTF
abundance: NA; j_gene: TRBJ2-3; v_gene: TRBV2; d_gene: NA; CDR3nt: TGTGCCAGCAGTGAAGCCTTGAACACAGATACGCAGTATTTT; CDR3aa: CASSEALNTDTQYF
abundance: few; j_gene: TRBJ2-7; v_gene: TRBV18; d_gene: NA; CDR3nt: TGTGCCAGCTCACCAGTCACGCCAATCTACGAGCAGTACTTC; CDR3aa: CASSPVTPIYEQYF
abundance: NA; j_gene: TRBJ2-3; v_gene: TRBV7-9; d_gene: TRBD2; CDR3nt: TGTGCCAGCAGCAGGGGACTAGCTGCAGATACGCAGTATTTT; CDR3aa: CASSRGLAADTQYF
abundance: NA; j_gene: TRBJ2-5; v_gene: TRBV6-1; d_gene: NA; CDR3nt: TGTGCCAGCAGTGAAGCTTCCAGTCCCGGAATCGGAACTACTATTCAAGAGACCCAGTACTTC; CDR3aa: CASSEASSPGIGTTIQETQYF
abundance: NA; j_gene: TRBJ1-4; v_gene: TRBV5-1; d_gene: TRBD1; CDR3nt: TGCGCCAGCAGCTGGGACAGCGCAACTAATGAAAAACTGTTTTTT; CDR3aa: CASSWDSATNEKLFF
abundance: NA; j_gene: TRBJ1-1; v_gene: TRBV6-1; d_gene: TRBD1; CDR3nt: TGTGCCAGCAGTCCGGACAGGCGTATGAACACTGAAGCTTTCTTT; CDR3aa: CASSPDRRMNTEAFF